Reported below is one T cell receptor (beta chain). In this sample, this clone turned up once. This clone's antigen is unknown. Per-base qualities were not stored, and no clone one base away is much larger. The immunoSEQ Assay, a bias-controlled multiplex PCR, was used to amplify TCRbeta CDR3 regions from genomic DNA. In the paper's pipeline: The number of nucleated cells in each sample was estimated by amplification of reference gene primers within the assay. Sequence reads were collapsed and filtered to measure the absolute abundance of every unique TCRbeta CDR3 rearrangement. Productive Simpson clonality was computed per sample as the square root of Simpson's diversity index over productive rearrangements. TCRdb provides this immuneACCESS table in a form limited to in-frame rearrangements. Some clones are lacking; in checked studies, under half of them reflect an unresolved V gene, and why the rest are absent is not known. V and J calls and clone size are given by that table; D and trimming were obtained from the DNA. This sample lists 110,000 or so clones; around 85% were detected once. The ten most abundant clones make up 7.9% of the sample.

These data originate in a study of blood T cell repertoires in COVID-19 (dated by TCRdb to the early 2020s). At the level of the whole study: Samples covering the acute and convalescent phases of COVID-19 were provided by collaborators in the United States, Italy and Spain. The prospective study material was composed of cDNA or gDNA derived from T cells, B-cell-depleted T cells, or PBMCs. Subjects who had been exposed to COVID-19, were actively infected with it, or had recovered from it provided the deeply sampled blood TCRbeta repertoires that made up the dataset. A freely available public database, intended as a resource for researchers studying the immune response to SARS-CoV-2, is where the repertoires were released. Samples were obtained from the ongoing ImmuneRACE study (first 160 participants) and from approximately 1,200 subjects provided by 6 global collaborators. Sample metadata almost always included a de-identified subject ID, COVID-19 status, age in years and sex. Where available, HLA class I and class II types were obtained from metadata supplied by the sample provider rather than from assay-based typing. The research as a whole found: How much clinical and demographic metadata was included differed by source and by participant, and the metadata was provided uncurated.

Reading from cysteine to phenylalanine, the CDR3 counts 14 amino acids. Left in the record is the CDR3 DNA by itself, 42 bases read in frame from the first base. V was cut back by 1 base and J by 8 bases, leaving a gap of 12 bases between them. The germline V gene (reference sequence) specifies LNHDA as CDR1 and SQIVND as CDR2. Samples from volunteer blood donors who had recovered from COVID-19 were contributed by a second Seattle source. Each collaborating institution followed its own protocols to collect whole blood in K2EDTA tubes. For TCRbeta analysis, collaborator samples were shipped as frozen whole blood, as isolated PBMCs, or as DNA extracted from either sample type.

The sequence links TRBV19 to TRBJ2-1, and the D gene may be TRBD2, 5 bases matching. The sample comprised peripheral blood. The sequence derives from a man between 65 and 80 years old who had recovered from COVID-19. The sequenced DNA: TGTGCCAGTAGTATAGCCTTCGGACTGTATGAGCAGTTCTTC. This gives the protein CASSIAFGLYEQFF.